Shown below are 15 T cell receptor beta chains from a single sample sequenced in a study of beta chain features in type 1 diabetes. Reverse transcribing all isolated RNA meant expressed TCRB transcripts were sequenced. TCRdb's table, derived via immunoSEQ multiplex PCR, lists solely in-frame clones and lacks some. The sample shows approximately 380,000 clones, about 15% of them seen only once. Source material: naive CD4+ T cells from blood. These receptors came from a young woman in good health.

Written as DNA, the CDR3 is TGTGCCAGCAGCCCCCAGGGGGCCCTCCCCAATGAGCAGTTCTTC. This gives the protein CASSPQGALPNEQFF. This rearrangement joins TRBV9 to TRBJ2-1; 8 bases match TRBD1. The CDR3 has 15 residues. Germline trimming cut 4 bases from V and 6 bases from J; bases unmatched to any gene: 9. Germline lookup yields CDR1 SGDLS and CDR2 YYNGEE.

V gene TRBV6-5 combines with J gene TRBJ2-5; the match to TRBD2 covers 7 bases. Trimming took 5 bases from V and 5 from J; bases not matched to a gene: 2. Germline values: CDR1 MNHEY, CDR2 SVGAGI. The CDR3 spans 12 residues. CDR3 region: CASSPGGETQYF. CDR3 DNA sequence: TGTGCCAGCAGTCCGGGAGGCGAGACCCAGTACTTC.

This clone was found a few times. The J gene is TRBJ2-7, the V gene TRBV29-1; 9 positions agree with TRBD2. V gave up 2 bases and J gave up 1 base; unmatched junction bases: 9. Per the germline V gene, CDR1 is SQVTM and CDR2 is ANQGSEA. The CDR3 runs to 16 residues. This chain's CDR3 is CSVELPGREGSYEQYF. The CDR3 coding sequence is TGCAGCGTTGAACTCCCCGGGCGGGAGGGTTCCTACGAGCAGTACTTC.

This clone was detected a few times. This sequence joins TRBV27 and TRBJ1-1, with D perhaps matching TRBD1 (5 bases). The length of the CDR3 is 14 residues. CDR1 MNHEY and CDR2 SMNVEV come from the germline V gene (reference sequence). Trimming removed 7 bases from V and 5 bases from J, with 17 bases in between. The CDR3 loop is CASKGWGGRTEAFF. Here the CDR3 DNA reads TGTGCCAGCAAGGGTTGGGGCGGCAGGACTGAAGCTTTCTTT.

This clone was counted a few times. The gene calls are TRBV14 and TRBJ2-7, with 10 bases lining up with TRBD2. V was pared by 5 bases and J by 0 bases, with 13 bases of the junction left unmatched. The germline V gene has CDR1 SGHDN and CDR2 FVKESK. This CDR3 region has 18 residues. CDR3 bases: TGTGCCAGCAGCTATAAGCCCGGGACTAGCGTTTACTCCTACGAGCAGTACTTC. This codes for CASSYKPGTSVYSYEQYF.

The V and J genes are TRBV6-1 and TRBJ2-3; 11 nucleotides align to TRBD2. This CDR3 region has 14 residues. V lost 10 bases to trimming and J lost 2 bases; unmatched junction nucleotides: 5. Germline CDR1 is MNHNS and CDR2 is SASEGT. Here the CDR3 reads CATGTSGATDTQYF. CDR3 sequence (DNA): TGTGCCACCGGGACTAGCGGAGCCACAGATACGCAGTATTTT.

The J gene is TRBJ1-2, the V gene TRBV28; unclear D gene. The V gene's germline CDR1 is MDHEN and CDR2 SYDVKM. With 1 base removed from V and 7 bases from J, the gap between germline ends came to 13 bases. The CDR3 consists of 14 residues. CDR3: CASSLSRRGSGYTF. The CDR3 DNA follows: TGTGCCAGCAGTTTATCCCGGCGGGGAAGTGGCTACACCTTC.

This clone was seen more than once but under ten times. The chain uses TRBV7-9 and TRBJ1-1, with 7 bases identical to TRBD1. Germline CDR1 reads SEHNR; CDR2 reads FQNEAQ (reference sequence). The CDR3 sequence is 15 residues long. V was pared by 4 bases and J by 1 base, with 6 bases of the junction left unmatched. CDR3 bases: TGTGCCAGCAGCTCCCTGACAGGGAAGAACACTGAAGCTTTCTTT. Protein: CASSSLTGKNTEAFF.

V gene TRBV9 combines with J gene TRBJ2-7, with TRBD1 identical over 7 bases. J lost 2 bases, V lost 0 bases, and 2 bases had no gene match. The CDR3 has 14 amino acids. Germline V gene data show CDR1 as SGDLS and CDR2 as YYNGEE. The CDR3 DNA reads TGTGCCAGCAGCGTAGGGGGACAGACCTACGAGCAGTACTTC. This translates into CASSVGGQTYEQYF.

The V call is TRBV19, the J call TRBJ2-3, with 10 bases fitting TRBD2. The J segment lost 1 base and the V segment lost 5 bases, leaving 9 bases of the junction unmatched. The germline V gene has CDR1 LNHDA and CDR2 SQIVND (reference sequence). The CDR3 runs 17 residues. This chain's CDR3 is CASSDKPAGGGTDTQYF. CDR3 in DNA: TGTGCCAGTAGTGACAAACCAGCGGGAGGGGGCACAGATACGCAGTATTTT.

The rearrangement uses TRBV7-2 and TRBJ1-1, with a weak D call TRBD1 (5 bases). This CDR3 contains 13 residues. The V gene's germline CDR1 is SGHTA and CDR2 FQGNSA. V lost 7 bases and J lost 5, with 14 bases in between. The CDR3 sequence: CASNNGRGTEAFF. The CDR3 DNA is TGTGCCAGCAACAATGGGAGGGGAACTGAAGCTTTCTTT.

The CDR3 spells CASSQSGLLAFF. The CDR3 DNA reads as TGTGCCAGCAGCCAAAGCGGGCTTTTGGCTTTCTTT. This chain uses TRBV14 with TRBJ1-1; the D is unclear. Germline-derived CDR1 and CDR2 are SGHDN and FVKESK. The CDR3 is made up of 12 amino acids. The germline V and J ends were trimmed by 2 bases and 11 bases, with 12 bases remaining between them.

This clone was picked up a small number of times. The chain recombines TRBV28 with TRBJ1-2; D unresolved. This CDR3 spans 11 amino acids. Trimming removed 6 bases from V and 3 bases from J, with 5 bases in between. The germline V gene encodes CDR1 MDHEN and CDR2 SYDVKM. The chain's CDR3 is CASRSDYGYTF. In nucleotides, the CDR3 is TGTGCCAGCAGATCAGACTATGGCTACACCTTC.

DNA of the CDR3: TGCGCCAGCAGCTTTGGGCGATCTATGAACACTGAAGCTTTCTTT. This gives the protein CASSFGRSMNTEAFF. The chain joins TRBV5-1 to TRBJ1-1, with D hard to call. With 2 bases removed from V and 0 bases from J, the gap between germline ends came to 11 bases. The CDR3 length is 15 residues. The germline CDR1 and CDR2 sequences are SGHRS and YFSETQ.

This clone occurred a few times. This rearrangement joins TRBV28 to TRBJ2-7; perhaps TRBD1 as D (6 bases). V shed 7 bases and J shed 2 bases, with 12 bases lying between them. Germline V lookup: CDR1 MDHEN, CDR2 SYDVKM. The CDR3 extends over 13 amino acids. The CDR3 nucleotides are TGTGCCAGCACCTTAGACAGGCCCTACGAGCAGTACTTC. Its translation is CASTLDRPYEQYF.